A selection of T cell receptor beta chains follows, all from one sample in a study of T cells in Graves' hyperthyroidism and ophthalmopathy. TCRdb reprocessed the multiplex PCR reads with MiXCR, giving one entry per CDR3 protein. The table includes about 200,000 distinct CDR3 sequences, 17% detected once. The sequencing sample was made of blood. The receptors come from a man aged 45-65 years with Graves' hyperthyroidism. Both conserved end residues are part of each CDR3. The order of the fields is J gene, V gene, clone size, D gene, CDR3 DNA, CDR3 protein. D genes are given only for firm matches. Clone size is shown for a subset of rows, as once, few, many or a class of expanded clone.

TRBJ2-1,TRBV6-1,few,.,TGTGCCAGCAGTACACCGGGGTCTACCTACAATGAGCAGTTCTTC,CASSTPGSTYNEQFF
TRBJ1-5,TRBV30,many,TRBD1,TGTGCCTGGAGCTCCGGGACAGGGAATCAGCCCCAGCATTTT,CAWSSGTGNQPQHF
TRBJ2-5,TRBV5-1,many,.,TGCGCCAGCAGCTTGGGTCCAGCCCAAGAGACCCAGTACTTC,CASSLGPAQETQYF
TRBJ2-7,TRBV3-1,many,.,TGTGCCAGCAGCCAAGCTAGGGACAACTCCTACGAGCAGTACTTC,CASSQARDNSYEQYF
TRBJ2-7,TRBV12-3/TRBV12-4,many,.,TGTGCCAGCAAACCTACAGGGAACTCCTACGAGCAGTACTTC,CASKPTGNSYEQYF
TRBJ2-1,TRBV6-5,.,.,TGTGCCAGCAGTTACGGAGGGGGGTGGTCCTACAATGAGCAGTTCTTC,CASSYGGGWSYNEQFF
TRBJ1-2,TRBV9,.,TRBD1,TGTGCCAGCAGCGTAGGACAGGGGAACTATGGCTACACCTTC,CASSVGQGNYGYTF
TRBJ1-5,TRBV12-3/TRBV12-4,many,TRBD1,TGTGCCAGCAGTTCCGGGACAGACAACAATCAGCCCCAGCATTTT,CASSSGTDNNQPQHF
TRBJ2-2,TRBV5-1,.,.,TGCGCCAGCAGCTTGTTGGCTGACACCGGGGAGCTGTTTTTT,CASSLLADTGELFF
TRBJ1-3,TRBV19,.,.,TGTGCCAGTAGTGCTTCGGGATACTCTGGAAACACCATATATTTT,CASSASGYSGNTIYF
TRBJ2-2,TRBV2,.,TRBD1,TGTGCCAGCAGCAGGACAGGGGTTGGAACCGGGGAGCTGTTTTTT,CASSRTGVGTGELFF
TRBJ2-7,TRBV12-5,few,TRBD2,TGTGCTAGTGGTAAAGGGACTAGCGGGACCTACGAGCAGTACTTC,CASGKGTSGTYEQYF
TRBJ2-1,TRBV20-1,few,TRBD2,TGCAGTGCCGGGACTAGCGGGAGAAGGGGGAATGAGCAGTTCTTC,CSAGTSGRRGNEQFF
TRBJ2-5,TRBV5-1,.,.,TGCGCCAGCAGCACATGGGCTCAAGCAGAGACCCAGTACTTC,CASSTWAQAETQYF
TRBJ2-7,TRBV28,.,.,TGTGCCAGCAGCATATCCGGGGGAGCTTTAAACGAGCAGTACTTC,CASSISGGALNEQYF
TRBJ2-1,TRBV7-9,few,.,TGTGCCAGCAGCCCTATGGTCGGGGTGAAGTATGAGCAGTTCTTC,CASSPMVGVKYEQFF
TRBJ1-6,TRBV6-1,.,TRBD1,TGTGCCAGCAATCCGGACAGGGACAATTCACCCCTCCACTTT,CASNPDRDNSPLHF
TRBJ2-2,TRBV3-1,many,.,TGTGCCAGCAGCCAATACGTCTCCGGGGAGCTGTTTTTT,CASSQYVSGELFF
TRBJ1-6,TRBV12-3/TRBV12-4,many,TRBD1,TGTGCCAGCAGAGCCGGGACAGGCCGGATTTCACCCCTCCACTTT,CASRAGTGRISPLHF
TRBJ2-7,TRBV10-2,few,.,TGCGCCAGCAGTGAACCCGGGATTTCCTACGAGCAGTACTTC,CASSEPGISYEQYF
TRBJ1-5,TRBV28,many,.,TGTGCCAGCACCCCCTACCCGGACGGGAATCAGCCCCAGCATTTT,CASTPYPDGNQPQHF
TRBJ2-7,TRBV28,.,.,TGTGCCAGCCAAACAGGGTATCCCTACGAGCAGTACTTC,CASQTGYPYEQYF
TRBJ1-3,TRBV25-1,once,.,TGTGCCAGCAGTGCAGCTAAAACGTCTGCTGGAAACACCATATATTTT,CASSAAKTSAGNTIYF
TRBJ1-2,TRBV19,few,TRBD1,TGTGCCAGTAGGACCTGGACCGGGACAGGGATTGGTGGCTACACCTTC,CASRTWTGTGIGGYTF
TRBJ1-2,TRBV11-3,many,.,TGTGCCAGCAGCCCTAGGGGCCACTATGGCTACACCTTC,CASSPRGHYGYTF
TRBJ1-1,TRBV2,many,.,TGTGCCAGCAGTGAAGTTATGAACACTGAAGCTTTCTTT,CASSEVMNTEAFF
TRBJ2-1,TRBV19,few,TRBD2,TGTGCCAGTAGAGGCAACGGCGGGAGGGAGAGGCGGTATCGGCAGTTCTTC,CASRGNGGRERRYRQFF
TRBJ2-7,TRBV27,.,TRBD1,TGTGCCGTAAAGAAGGGACAGGGGGCGGTAAGACCCTACGAGCAGTACTTC,CAVKKGQGAVRPYEQYF
TRBJ2-1,TRBV9,few,.,TGTGCCAGCAGCGTAGGCCCCTCTAATGAGCAGTTCTTC,CASSVGPSNEQFF
TRBJ2-1,TRBV4-1,.,TRBD2,TGCGCCAGCAGCCGCTCAGGACTAGCGGGGGATCGCAATGAGCAGTTCTTC,CASSRSGLAGDRNEQFF
TRBJ2-7,TRBV14,.,TRBD2,TGTGCCAGCAGCCAGCCCGGGAGGGAGCAGTACTTC,CASSQPGREQYF
TRBJ2-2,TRBV11-2,few,.,TGTGCCAGCAGCTTAGTCAGGGTGTCGACCGGGGAGCTGTTTTTT,CASSLVRVSTGELFF
TRBJ2-3,TRBV7-3,many,.,TGTGCCAGCAGCACGGCCAGCACAGATACGCAGTATTTT,CASSTASTDTQYF
TRBJ1-2,TRBV11-2,.,TRBD1,TGTGCCAGCAGGAGGACAGGGGGCGCGGGTGGCTACACCTTC,CASRRTGGAGGYTF
TRBJ2-7,TRBV24-1,many,TRBD1,TGTGCCACCAGTGACTTAGGGACAGGATTCTACGAGCAGTACTTC,CATSDLGTGFYEQYF
TRBJ2-1,TRBV19,.,TRBD2,TGTGCCAGTAGTATATCTCTAGCGGCCTGCAATGAGCAGTTCTTC,CASSISLAACNEQFF
TRBJ1-2,TRBV6-1,.,.,TGTGCCAGCAGTACACCAAACCTCGGGGGCTACACCTTC,CASSTPNLGGYTF
TRBJ2-3,TRBV20-1,few,.,TGCAGTGCCTTGGGGCTCGGAGATACGCAGTATTTT,CSALGLGDTQYF
TRBJ2-3,TRBV25-1,.,.,TGTGCCAGCAGTGAATATCACAGCACAGATACGCAGTATTTT,CASSEYHSTDTQYF
TRBJ1-1,TRBV5-6,many,.,TGTGCCAGCAGCTCCGGCTACCGACAGGTCGCGACTGAAGCTTTCTTT,CASSSGYRQVATEAFF
TRBJ2-3,TRBV7-9,.,TRBD1,TGTGCCAGCAGCTCCACCCGGACAGGGGAGGATACGCAGTATTTT,CASSSTRTGEDTQYF
TRBJ1-4,TRBV6-1,.,.,TGTGCCAGCAGTGCTTCGGGGGTTGAAAAACTGTTTTTT,CASSASGVEKLFF
TRBJ2-7,TRBV2,.,TRBD2,TGTGCCAGCATCACTAGCGGGAGAGGTGCCTACGAGCAGTACTTC,CASITSGRGAYEQYF
TRBJ2-5,TRBV3-1,many,TRBD2,TGTGCCAGCAGCCCAACCGGGACTAGCGAAGAGACCCAGTACTTC,CASSPTGTSEETQYF
TRBJ1-1,TRBV6-1,few,TRBD1,TGTGCCAGCAGTTTTGGGACAGGGAAGGGAACTAACACTGAAGCTTTCTTT,CASSFGTGKGTNTEAFF
TRBJ1-4,TRBV7-9,.,TRBD1,TGTGCCAGCAGCCAATCCCCGGGACAGGGCGATGAAAAACTGTTTTTT,CASSQSPGQGDEKLFF
TRBJ1-2,TRBV5-1,many,.,TGCGCCAGCAGCTTCCTACCTGGGGAATCTAACTATGGCTACACCTTC,CASSFLPGESNYGYTF
TRBJ2-2,TRBV5-1,.,.,TGCGCCAGCAGCTTGAGCGCGAACACCGGGGAGCTGTTTTTT,CASSLSANTGELFF
TRBJ2-1,TRBV19,.,.,TGTGCCAGTACTGCAGCGGTAGGAAGGGGACCCGATGAGCAGTTCTTC,CASTAAVGRGPDEQFF
TRBJ1-5,TRBV10-2,.,TRBD1,TGCGCCTGGGGGCAGGGGGCGGGGCAGCCCCAGCATTTT,CAWGQGAGQPQHF
TRBJ2-5,TRBV7-2,many,TRBD2,TGTGCCAGCAGACCGGAGGGACTAGCGGGATCGGAGACCCAGTACTTC,CASRPEGLAGSETQYF
TRBJ2-7,TRBV7-3,.,.,TGTGCCAGCAGCTCTGGACCCTCCTACGAGCAGTACTTC,CASSSGPSYEQYF
TRBJ2-1,TRBV12-5,few,TRBD2,TGTGCTAGTGGTTTGGTAGCGGGAGGTAGTAATGAGCAGTTCTTC,CASGLVAGGSNEQFF
TRBJ2-1,TRBV11-3,many,TRBD2,TGTGCCAGCAGCCCCAATCTGAGGACTAGCGGGAGGAGGACCTACAATGAGCAGTTCTTC,CASSPNLRTSGRRTYNEQFF
TRBJ2-7,TRBV6-4,.,.,TGTGCCAGCAGTTACTCTGGCAAGCAGTACTTC,CASSYSGKQYF
TRBJ2-1,TRBV20-1,many,TRBD2,TGCAGTGCTAGGGGGGGGGAGGACTACAATGAGCAGTTCTTC,CSARGGEDYNEQFF